The clone carrying this T cell receptor (beta chain) has at least ten counts. Construction of TCR beta libraries relied on iRepertoire HTBI primers and on Arm-PCR targeting CDR3 regions. In TCRdb, the multiplex PCR reads were re-called with MiXCR into one record per CDR3 protein. This table has roughly 380,000 distinct CDR3 sequences, approximately 16% appearing once. These data are taken from a study of regulatory T cells in long-lasting Graves disease. Germline lookup yields CDR1 MNHEY and CDR2 SMNVEV (reference sequence). CDR3 length: 13 residues. V was shortened by 1 base and J by 2 bases, with 4 bases between the two germline ends. Time point reported: newly diagnosed GD, antithyroid drugs for less than 3 months. PBMC-derived RNA was used for the TCR library. This same sample was also taken into another study, of T cells in Graves' hyperthyroidism and ophthalmopathy.

This receptor was taken from a man aged 40-49 years with Graves disease. The J gene is TRBJ2-3, the V gene TRBV27; D is undetermined. The sample was peripheral blood mononuclear cells (PBMCs), taken at new diagnosis, from a patient treated with antithyroid drugs. For the CDR3, the DNA is TGTGCCAGCAGTTTATTTGTCACAGATACGCAGTATTTT. It translates to CASSLFVTDTQYF.